The next 10 T cell receptor beta chains were all read from a single sample in a study of CD8 T cell repertoires and HIV-1 epitope variants (dated by TCRdb to 2019 to 2021). The receptor library was made with the immunoSEQ multiplex PCR assay. What TCRdb holds here is the immuneACCESS table cut down to in-frame rearrangements. Part of the clones is not present; checked against another copy, under half of the missing clones reflect an unresolved V gene, and the others are unexplained. Present in this sample are over 90,000 clones, roughly four fifths of which were seen just once. Roughly 26% of the sample goes to the ten largest clones. Sequences were obtained from uncultured baseline CD8+ T cells from peripheral blood mononuclear cells (PBMCs). The receptors shown here come from a male donor with HIV.

The chain uses TRBV5-1 and TRBJ2-2; TRBD2 matches at 8 bases. The J segment lost 3 bases and the V segment lost 4 bases, leaving 17 bases of the junction unmatched. CDR1 is SGHRS, CDR2 YFSETQ, per germline. The CDR3 runs 19 residues. This CDR3 reads CASSPQSGLALMYTGELFF. Here the CDR3 DNA reads TGCGCCAGCAGCCCCCAAAGCGGACTAGCTCTGATGTACACCGGGGAGCTGTTTTTT.

The chain combines TRBV27 with TRBJ2-7; tentatively, D is TRBD2 (6 bases). CDR1 is MNHEY, CDR2 SMNVEV, per germline (reference sequence). V was shortened by 5 bases and J by 0 bases, with 14 bases between the two germline ends. The CDR3 totals 15 residues. The CDR3 DNA is TGTGCCAGCAGTATACGTGGAGGGCTCTCCTACGAGCAGTACTTC. This translates into CASSIRGGLSYEQYF.

The chain employs TRBV5-6 and TRBJ2-1, with 14 positions matching TRBD2. V was clipped by 4 bases and J by 7 bases; unmatched bases: 7. Germline CDR1 and CDR2: SGHDT and YYEEEE. CDR3 length equals 16 residues. The CDR3 DNA sequence: TGTGCCAGCAGCCAAGGACTAGCGGGAGGATCAAATGAGCAGTTCTTC. It yields the protein CASSQGLAGGSNEQFF.

This clone was seen only a few times. The chain recombines TRBV7-8 with TRBJ1-1; TRBD1 matches at 9 bases. The CDR3 sequence is 15 residues long. With 4 bases clipped from V and 4 bases from J, the junction kept 7 bases outside the gene matches. Germline lookup yields CDR1 SGHVS and CDR2 FQNEAQ. CDR3 nucleotides: TGTGCCAGCAGCTCCGCCACAGGGGGCCTCACTGAAGCTTTCTTT. It yields the protein CASSSATGGLTEAFF.

The V gene is TRBV7-2, the J gene TRBJ1-1; D is possibly TRBD1 (6 bases). The CDR3 consists of 13 residues. Between the trimmed V and J ends, which lost 5 bases and 4 bases, there was a span of 11 bases. The germline V gene encodes CDR1 SGHTA and CDR2 FQGNSA. DNA for the CDR3: TGTGCCAGCAGCCAAGGGGGGGGCACTGAAGCTTTCTTT. Its protein product is CASSQGGGTEAFF.

This clone was found a few times. The chain links TRBV4-1 to TRBJ2-1; 12 bases are shared with TRBD2. CDR1 and CDR2 (germline): MGHRA, YSYEKL. With V trimmed by 4 bases and J by 7 bases, 8 bases remained unmatched. The CDR3 extends over 16 amino acids. The CDR3 coding sequence is TGCGCCAGCAGCCCCCCACTAGCGGGAGGAGCAAATGAGCAGTTCTTC. Amino acids: CASSPPLAGGANEQFF.

This sequence joins TRBV18 and TRBJ1-2; D gene uncertain. Germline-derived CDR1 and CDR2 are KGHSH and LQKENI. V was pared by 1 base and J by 6 bases, with 9 bases between. The CDR3 contains 13 residues. DNA of the CDR3: TGTGCCAGCTCACCACTGGACGGGGATGGCTACACCTTC. This gives the protein CASSPLDGDGYTF.

The chain uses TRBV7-3 and TRBJ2-4; 7 bases are shared with TRBD1. V was pared by 5 bases and J by 1 base, with 5 bases of the junction left unmatched. Germline assignment: CDR1 SGHTA and CDR2 FQGTGA. The CDR3 sequence is 15 residues long. The chain's CDR3 is CASSATGVAKNIQYF. The DNA of the CDR3 is TGTGCCAGCAGCGCTACAGGGGTGGCCAAAAACATTCAGTACTTC.

CDR3 amino acids: CASSPRTTGTNQPQHF. The DNA for the CDR3 is TGTGCCAGCAGCCCGCGAACTACAGGGACCAATCAGCCCCAGCATTTT. The chain joins TRBV7-2 to TRBJ1-5; weak D call: TRBD1 (6 bases). V lost 5 bases to trimming and J lost 3 bases, with 17 bases between them. The CDR3 is 16 residues long. CDR1 SGHTA and CDR2 FQGNSA come from the germline V gene. Based on the CDR3 plus reference TRBV7-2 and TRBJ1-5, the full variable domain is GAGVSQSPSNKVTEKGKDVELRCDPISGHTALYWYRQSLGQGLEFLIYFQGNSAPDKSGLPSDRFSAERTGGSVSTLTIQRTQQEDSAVYLCASSPRTTGTNQPQHFGDGTRLSIL.

V is TRBV19 and J is TRBJ2-5, with D possibly being TRBD1 (5 bases). Trimming cost V 4 bases and J 5 bases, with 14 bases left between them. Germline V CDR1 and CDR2: LNHDA, SQIVND (reference sequence). This CDR3 is 14 amino acids long. CDR3 sequence: CASSRGTTGETQYF. The CDR3 DNA sequence: TGTGCCAGTAGTAGGGGCACTACGGGTGAGACCCAGTACTTC. Full variable domain (rest looked up from reference TRBV19 and TRBJ2-5): DGGITQSPKYLFRKEGQNVTLSCEQNLNHDAMYWYRQDPGQGLRLIYYSQIVNDFQKGDIAEGYSVSREKKESFPLTVTSAQKNPTAFYLCASSRGTTGETQYFGPGTRLLVL.